One sample yielded the 24 T cell receptor beta chains listed below, sequenced in a study of CD8 T cells in Susac syndrome. A quantity of roughly 0.5 to 1 ug RNA underwent reverse transcription using random hexamers. A single record per CDR3 protein comes from TCRdb applying MiXCR to the immunoSEQ multiplex PCR reads. The sample has about 290,000 distinct CDR3 sequences, almost 85% seen once. Sample: CD8+ T cells from PBMCs. The source is a human donor with multiple sclerosis.

The J gene is TRBJ1-2, the V gene TRBV21-1. TRBV21-1 is a pseudogene locus. CDR3 length: 13 amino acids. The CDR3 spells CASSKPGLYGYTF. The CDR3 nucleotides read TGTGCCAGCAGCAAACCGGGCCTGTATGGCTACACCTTC.

The J gene is TRBJ2-1, the V gene TRBV7-3; the match to TRBD2 covers 8 bases. V was clipped by 5 bases and J by 6 bases; unmatched bases: 12. Germline V gene sequence: CDR1 SGHTA, CDR2 FQGTGA. The CDR3 contains 16 residues. The CDR3 here is CASSPPGGPTSNEQFF. In nucleotides, the CDR3 is TGTGCCAGCAGCCCTCCGGGAGGGCCAACGTCCAATGAGCAGTTCTTC.

V gene TRBV20-1 combines with J gene TRBJ2-1; 8 bases are a match to TRBD2. Trimming took 2 bases from V and 10 from J; bases not matched to a gene: 10. The CDR3 is 14 amino acids. Per germline, CDR1 DFQATT and CDR2 SNEGSKA (reference sequence). CDR3 sequence reads: CSARWPGGPREQFF. In nucleotides, the CDR3 is TGCAGTGCTAGATGGCCGGGAGGGCCAAGGGAGCAGTTCTTC.

This rearrangement joins TRBV13 to TRBJ2-1; no firm D call. CDR1 is PRHDT and CDR2 is FYEKMQ in the germline V gene (reference sequence). CDR3 size: 13 residues. With 1 base removed from V and 7 bases from J, the gap between germline ends came to 8 bases. CDR3 loop: CASSLDGINEQFF. CDR3 DNA: TGTGCCAGCAGCTTAGATGGGATAAATGAGCAGTTCTTC.

The V and J genes are TRBV6-2 or TRBV6-3 and TRBJ1-1; D gene uncertain. The CDR3 contains 13 residues. Looked up from germline, CDR1 is MNHEY and CDR2 is SVGEGT. The V end lost 4 bases, the J end lost 1 base, and 7 bases lay between the germline ends. Here the CDR3 reads CASSLSPNTEAFF. The CDR3 nucleotides are TGTGCCAGCAGTTTGAGTCCGAACACTGAAGCTTTCTTT.

The chain links TRBV25-1 to TRBJ2-5, with D perhaps TRBD2 (7 bases). The CDR3 runs 16 residues. Germline V gene data show CDR1 as MGHDK and CDR2 as SYGVNS. The V end lost 0 bases, the J end lost 2 bases, and 13 bases lay between the germline ends. The CDR3 sequence is CASSEYIGGLQETQYF. The CDR3 DNA follows: TGTGCCAGCAGTGAATATATCGGGGGGCTACAAGAGACCCAGTACTTC. Complete variable domain (other parts from reference TRBV25-1 and TRBJ2-5): EADIYQTPRYLVIGTGKKITLECSQTMGHDKMYWYQQDPGMELHLIHYSYGVNSTEKGDLSSESTVSRIRTEHFPLTLESARPSHTSQYLCASSEYIGGLQETQYFGPGTRLLVL.

The V call is TRBV19, the J call TRBJ1-1; D call uncertain. Trimming stripped 4 bases from V and 0 bases from J, with 15 bases between. There are 16 residues in the CDR3. Germline V lookup: CDR1 LNHDA, CDR2 SQIVND (reference sequence). The CDR3 DNA sequence: TGTGCCAGTAGTAGCGAAGCAAGATTTATGAACACTGAAGCTTTCTTT. This translates into CASSSEARFMNTEAFF.

The chain employs TRBV2 and TRBJ2-5, with 12 bases that match TRBD2. Unmatched junction bases numbered 4, after V lost 3 bases and J lost 2 bases. Germline CDR1 reads SNHLY; CDR2 reads FYNNEI. The CDR3 sequence is 16 residues long. The CDR3 region is CASSDRTSGVQETQYF. The CDR3 DNA follows: TGTGCCAGCAGTGACAGGACTAGCGGGGTGCAAGAGACCCAGTACTTC.

This rearrangement joins TRBV30 to TRBJ2-7; possible D gene TRBD2, 6 bases. Trimming removed 2 bases from V and 2 bases from J, with 10 bases in between. Germline V gene sequence: CDR1 GTSNPN, CDR2 SVGIG (reference sequence). This CDR3 has 13 residues. The DNA of the CDR3 is TGTGCCTGGAGTCCGGGGGAGACCTACGAGCAGTACTTC. It yields the protein CAWSPGETYEQYF.

This chain links TRBV4-1 with TRBJ1-5; D ambiguous. Germline CDR1 MGHRA, CDR2 YSYEKL. Trimming took off 8 bases at V and 3 bases at J, with 11 bases between the two ends. This CDR3 has 13 amino acids. CDR3 sequence (DNA): TGCGCCAGCGGCAGAGGCCCCAATCAGCCCCAGCATTTT. This translates into CASGRGPNQPQHF.

The chain recombines TRBV7-8 with TRBJ2-1; 16 bases agree with TRBD2. CDR1 is SGHVS, CDR2 FQNEAQ, per germline. The CDR3 is 15 residues long. V gave up 4 bases and J gave up 8 bases; unmatched junction bases: 2. The CDR3 spells CASSWGLAGGDEQFF. The CDR3 DNA reads TGTGCCAGCAGCTGGGGACTAGCGGGAGGGGATGAGCAGTTCTTC.

The chain joins TRBV7-9 to TRBJ2-1; D uncertain. CDR3 length: 9 amino acids. The ends were cut back, 9 bases at V and 13 bases at J, with 10 bases in the middle. From germline, CDR1 is SEHNR and CDR2 FQNEAQ (reference sequence). CDR3 in amino acids: CASGIYQFF. The CDR3 bases are TGTGCCAGTGGAATTTACCAGTTCTTC.

The CDR3 DNA reads TGTGCCACCAGTGATGCCGGGTGGGGGCGATACGAGCAGTACTTC. Translation: CATSDAGWGRYEQYF. J is TRBJ2-7 and V is TRBV24-1; a possible D gene is TRBD1 (6 bases). The CDR3 has 15 amino acids. In germline, CDR1 is KGHDR, CDR2 SFDVKD. The V end lost 3 bases, the J end lost 4 bases, and 15 bases lay between the germline ends.

This clonotype was detected only a few times. The gene calls are TRBV6-5 and TRBJ2-3; 9 bases align to TRBD1. The germline V gene encodes CDR1 MNHEY and CDR2 SVGAGI. V gave up 9 bases and J gave up 3 bases; unmatched junction bases: 7. This CDR3 has 14 residues. Here the CDR3 DNA reads TGTGCCAGTACTTACAGGGGGCCGACAGATACGCAGTATTTT. This codes for CASTYRGPTDTQYF.

V usage is TRBV7-9 and J usage is TRBJ1-5; perhaps TRBD1 as D (5 bases). CDR3 length equals 15 residues. Trimming stripped 5 bases from V and 6 bases from J, with 17 bases between. Per the germline V gene, CDR1 is SEHNR and CDR2 is FQNEAQ (reference sequence). CDR3 loop: CASSPGLREGQPQHF. The CDR3 DNA is TGTGCCAGCAGCCCGGGTCTCAGGGAAGGTCAGCCCCAGCATTTT.

V and J are TRBV19 and TRBJ1-5; 7 bases fit TRBD1. J lost 4 bases, V lost 6 bases, and 3 bases had no gene match. The germline V gene encodes CDR1 LNHDA and CDR2 SQIVND (reference sequence). This CDR3 has 13 amino acids. The CDR3 DNA sequence: TGTGCCAGTAGCGGGACAGTGAATCAGCCCCAGCATTTT. This encodes CASSGTVNQPQHF.

The CDR3 DNA is TGTGCCAGCAGAGCCCCAAGGGGGAACTCTAATGAAAAACTGTTTTTT. This translates into CASRAPRGNSNEKLFF. The chain links TRBV7-9 to TRBJ1-4; D may be TRBD1 (6 bases). CDR3 length: 16 amino acids. The V end lost 6 bases, the J end lost 3 bases, and 17 bases lay between the germline ends. CDR1 and CDR2 (germline): SEHNR, FQNEAQ (reference sequence).

This chain links TRBV2 with TRBJ2-7; D is unresolved. V was clipped by 6 bases and J by 6 bases, with 9 bases between them. The CDR3 loop spans 11 amino acids. Germline CDR1 SNHLY, CDR2 FYNNEI. CDR3 DNA: TGTGCCAGCAGGGTCGGACCCGAGCAGTACTTC. Translated: CASRVGPEQYF.

V and J are TRBV29-1 and TRBJ1-1, with D possibly being TRBD1 (6 bases). CDR1 is SQVTM and CDR2 is ANQGSEA in the germline V gene. The V gene lost 3 bases and the J gene lost 6 bases, with 17 bases spanning the gap. The CDR3 is 14 residues long. The CDR3 loop is CSVDSGGRYSEAFF. CDR3 coding DNA: TGCAGCGTTGATTCCGGGGGCCGATACTCTGAAGCTTTCTTT.

Written as DNA, the CDR3 is TGTGCCAGTAGTACCTATGGTAGCGGAATTACAGATACGCAGTATTTT. Protein: CASSTYGSGITDTQYF. The J gene is TRBJ2-3, the V gene TRBV19, with D possibly matching TRBD2 (6 bases). The CDR3 contains 16 residues. Germline-derived CDR1 and CDR2 are LNHDA and SQIVND (reference sequence). The V end was cut by 4 bases, the J end by 3 bases, with 17 bases between.

As concerns this clonotype: The limits of the CDR3 on the DNA are not certain, so only TCRdb's listed CDR3 is given. The gene calls are TRBV12-3 or TRBV12-4 and TRBJ2-5; the table's D call TRBD1 went unverified against the DNA. A total of 16 residues make up the CDR3, ends included. The CDR3 spells CASSFGPGGLGETQYF.

The chain carries TRBV4-1 and TRBJ2-7; D gene unclear. The germline V gene has CDR1 MGHRA and CDR2 YSYEKL. This CDR3 is 16 amino acids long. V lost 2 bases to trimming and J lost 0 bases, with 14 bases between them. The CDR3 reads CASSQKIDGISYEQYF. The DNA for the CDR3 is TGCGCCAGCAGCCAAAAAATAGACGGTATCTCCTACGAGCAGTACTTC.

The V gene is TRBV20-1, the J gene TRBJ2-3; weak D call: TRBD2 (6 bases). This CDR3 is built from 16 residues. V was shortened by 5 bases and J by 0 bases, with 18 bases between the two germline ends. In germline, CDR1 is DFQATT, CDR2 SNEGSKA (reference sequence). The DNA of the CDR3 is TGCAGTGCTCCCCGAATGTGGGGGGACAGCACAGATACGCAGTATTTT. It encodes CSAPRMWGDSTDTQYF.

The V call is TRBV7-9, the J call TRBJ2-1; 7 bases are a match to TRBD2. This CDR3 contains 13 residues. Germline V gives CDR1 SEHNR, CDR2 FQNEAQ (reference sequence). Trimming took 10 bases from V and 2 from J; bases not matched to a gene: 5. This CDR3 is CATAGATYNEQFF. CDR3 DNA sequence: TGTGCCACCGCGGGAGCGACCTACAATGAGCAGTTCTTC. The whole variable domain, filled in from reference TRBV7-9 and TRBJ2-1, reads DTGVSQNPRHKITKRGQNVTFRCDPISEHNRLYWYRQTLGQGPEFLTYFQNEAQLEKSRLLSDRFSAERPKGSFSTLEIQRTEQGDSAMYLCATAGATYNEQFFGPGTRLTVL.